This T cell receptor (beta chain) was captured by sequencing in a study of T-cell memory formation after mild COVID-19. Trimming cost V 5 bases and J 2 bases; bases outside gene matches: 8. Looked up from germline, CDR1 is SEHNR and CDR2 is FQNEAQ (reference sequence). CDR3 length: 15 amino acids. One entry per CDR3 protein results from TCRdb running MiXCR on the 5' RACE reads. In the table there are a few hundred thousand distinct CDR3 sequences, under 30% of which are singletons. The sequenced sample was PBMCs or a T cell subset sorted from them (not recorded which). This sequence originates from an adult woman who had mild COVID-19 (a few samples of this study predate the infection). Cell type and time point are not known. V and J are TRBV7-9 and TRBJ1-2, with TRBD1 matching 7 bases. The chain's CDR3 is CASSAGGQRNYGYTF. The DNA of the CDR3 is TGTGCCAGCAGCGCCGGGGGACAGAGAAACTATGGCTACACCTTC.